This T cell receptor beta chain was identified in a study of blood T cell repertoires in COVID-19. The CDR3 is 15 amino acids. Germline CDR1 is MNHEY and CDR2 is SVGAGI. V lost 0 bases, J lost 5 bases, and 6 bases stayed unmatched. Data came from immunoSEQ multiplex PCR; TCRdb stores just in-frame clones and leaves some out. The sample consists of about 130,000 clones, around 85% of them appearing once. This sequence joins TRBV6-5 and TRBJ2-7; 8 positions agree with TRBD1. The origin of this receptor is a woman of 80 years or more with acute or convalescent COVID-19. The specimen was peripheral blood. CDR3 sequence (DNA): TGTGCCAGCAGTTACTCGGGCAGGGGGCTTAACGAGCAGTACTTC. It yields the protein CASSYSGRGLNEQYF.